This entry is about one TCR beta chain. It has no known antigen specificity. The input lacks base qualities; no much larger clone sits a single base away. This sample is drawn from a study of Graves' ophthalmopathy and Graves' hyperthyroidism (dated by TCRdb to the late 2010s). Context from the whole study: Hyperthyroidism was defined as stable when no progression to ophthalmopathy occurred within 18 months of follow-up. To tell Graves' ophthalmopathy apart from Graves' hyperthyroidism, and to predict which patients would progress to ophthalmopathy, the study relied on TCR beta repertoire signatures. In total, under 150 blood samples were TCR-sequenced: 40 to 45 ophthalmopathy, under 80 hyperthyroidism and about 17 hyperthyroidism-to-ophthalmopathy patients. To explore V-J signatures distinguishing ophthalmopathy from hyperthyroidism, a discovery set of about a hundred patients (roughly 42 ophthalmopathy, some 55 stable hyperthyroidism) was enrolled. For independent validation, a separate cohort was made up of around 19 hyperthyroidism patients plus 17 patients who later progressed from hyperthyroidism to ophthalmopathy. In several hyperthyroidism patients, the T-cell repertoires found in thyroid tissue were compared with those found in blood. Following sampling, methimazole starting at 30 mg daily was administered to hyperthyroidism patients, and high-dose intravenous methylprednisolone was administered to ophthalmopathy patients. Results and caveats for the whole study, not just this receptor: Most expanded thyroid clonotypes with a frequency above 0.001 also appeared in blood, which suggests that blood repertoires may reflect the immune response in the thyroid. In validation, the model predicted ophthalmopathy progression with nearly 71% sensitivity and roughly 72% specificity; some 13 predicted patients were CT-confirmed with GO in a median of around 6.5 months. In cross-validation, the 13-signature model distinguished ophthalmopathy from stable hyperthyroidism with approximately 88% sensitivity and approximately 81% specificity, and in the test set the corresponding values were roughly 80% and 76%. Sample size was not predetermined statistically, and investigators were not blinded to group allocation.

A distance of 16 bases separates the germline ends of V and J, which lose 6 bases and 7 bases respectively. From cysteine to phenylalanine, the CDR3 is 14 amino acids long. Only the CDR3 DNA is retained, 42 bases long and in frame from the first base. Hyperthyroidism patients were newly diagnosed, were aged 18 to 65 years, and had a disease duration under 2 months. Patients with other autoimmune diseases, uncontrolled infections, pregnancy or lactation were excluded. Diagnosis was based on clinical symptoms, serum thyroxine, TRAb, thyroid ultrasound and orbital computed tomography. Total RNA was extracted with Trizol reagent and quality-checked on an Agilent 2100 Bioanalyzer. TCR beta CDR3 regions were amplified from RNA transcripts for repertoire sequencing. The first round was an RT-PCR using HTBI primers with the Qiagen OneStep RT-PCR kit, and this first round was followed by a second-round multiplex PCR, then size selection and purification. Libraries were sequenced paired-end with 100 bp reads on an Illumina HiSeq2000. Per the source publication's procedure: Reads were processed with SOAPnuke, discarding reads with adapters, uncalled bases, mean Phred below 15, or no exact constant-primer or identifier match. COPE v1.2.5 was used to merge the high-quality paired reads. Each unique nucleotide sequence was defined as a clonotype, and clonotypes were aligned to IMGT TRB V, D and J references with MiTCR v1.1. The analysis was limited to V-J combinations with a frequency above 0.0001, which together covered roughly 99% of the repertoires. For each V-J combination, a TCR clonal expansion and chaos score was defined as F50 clonal expansion divided by the chaos observed in the TCRdist matrix. Features were reduced by Welch's t-statistics and random forest to around 14 V-J combinations, which fed a naive Bayes classifier. The similarity between thyroid and blood repertoires was quantified using the Morisita-Horn index. Using fastp at Q25 and MiXCR, TCRdb reprocessed the public reads and kept productive beta chains. Every distinct CDR3 protein forms one entry, paired with its most common genes and DNA. TCRdb assigned the V and J calls; the authors' analysis was not used. The sample yields more than 1,000,000 distinct CDR3 sequences; less than 45% were counted once. Around 10% of the sample comes from the top ten.

Rearrangement joined TRBV12-3 or TRBV12-4 to TRBJ1-5; the best D guess is TRBD1, with 5 bases matching. Material: peripheral blood or thyroid tissue (not recorded which). The origin of this receptor is an adult man with Graves' hyperthyroidism. The nucleotide sequence reads TGTGCCAGCAGGGACACGGGGGGGAGACAGCCCCAGCATTTT. Its product reads: CASRDTGGRQPQHF.